The next 23 T cell receptor beta chains were all read from a single sample in a study of T cells in Graves' hyperthyroidism and ophthalmopathy. TCR beta CDR3 regions were amplified from RNA transcripts. The TCR CDR3 was amplified in a first-round RT-PCR using the HTBI primer set. TCRdb independently ran MiXCR on the multiplex PCR reads; one entry per CDR3 protein. The repertoire holds about 570,000 distinct CDR3 sequences, with roughly 46% as singletons. The sequenced sample was peripheral blood or thyroid tissue (not recorded which). Every receptor here comes from an adult woman with Graves' disease, either hyperthyroidism or ophthalmopathy (not recorded which).

Worth noting for this clonotype: One end of the junction varies from germline; a read error may be responsible. The chain employs TRBV6-5 and TRBJ1-1; D is possibly TRBD1 (5 bases). The CDR3 sequence is 20 residues long. CDR1 and CDR2 (germline): MNHEY, SVGAGI. The CDR3 bases are TGTGCCAGCAGTCAAATGCTGTCCCGTTGGCCTGTAGGGGATGTCCCTGAAGCTTCCTTT. Its translation is CASSQMLSRWPVGDVPEASF.

This clonotype was found a few times. The chain has TRBV10-3 and TRBJ1-1, with TRBD1 matching over 8 bases. This CDR3 is built from 14 residues. With 6 bases clipped from V and 2 bases from J, the junction kept 5 bases outside the gene matches. Germline assignment: CDR1 ENHRY and CDR2 SYGVKD. The CDR3 DNA reads TGTGCCATCAGCTACGGACAGGGAAACACTGAAGCTTTCTTT. This codes for CAISYGQGNTEAFF.

In its sample, this clonotype was seen many times. The chain carries TRBV10-3 and TRBJ1-2; TRBD1 matches at 7 bases. This CDR3 comprises 13 residues. Germline V CDR1 and CDR2: ENHRY, SYGVKD. The J segment lost 6 bases and the V segment lost 6 bases, leaving 7 bases of the junction unmatched. The CDR3 loop is CAISGTEENGYTF. The CDR3 nucleotides read TGTGCCATCAGCGGGACAGAAGAAAATGGCTACACCTTC.

Points on this clonotype: Because it lacks the conserved phenylalanine or tryptophan at the end, this CDR3 is likely a read error. The V call is TRBV20-1, the J call TRBJ2-5; 9 nucleotides align to TRBD2. This CDR3 has 15 residues. The J segment lost 4 bases and the V segment lost 1 base, leaving 7 bases of the junction unmatched. The germline V gene encodes CDR1 DFQATT and CDR2 SNEGSKA (reference sequence). CDR3 bases: TGCAGTGCTAGAGGGCTAGCGGGACCTCGAGAGACCCAGTACCTC. The encoded protein is CSARGLAGPRETQYL.

This clonotype has more than one count but fewer than ten. A read error is possible here, since a much larger clone lies one base away. CDR3 nucleotides: TGTGCCAGCAGCTTTCGACAGCTGAACACTGGAGCTTTCTTT. Amino acids: CASSFRQLNTGAFF. This rearrangement joins TRBV5-3 to TRBJ1-1, with D possibly TRBD1 on 5 matching bases. TRBV5-3 is annotated as an ORF whose role is uncertain. The CDR3 length is 14 residues.

This clonotype appeared many times. The V and J genes are TRBV7-6 and TRBJ2-5; tentatively, D is TRBD2 (6 bases). V was trimmed by 1 base and J by 7 bases, leaving 16 bases between them. The CDR3 extends over 15 amino acids. Germline V CDR1 and CDR2: SGHVS, FNYEAQ. DNA for the CDR3: TGTGCCAGCAGCTTAGAGGCGGCTAGCGCTGGGACCCAGTACTTC. The encoded protein is CASSLEAASAGTQYF.

This clonotype was counted ten times or more. The chain is built from TRBV12-3 or TRBV12-4 and TRBJ2-5, with 8 bases aligning to TRBD1. There are 13 residues in the CDR3. V lost 6 bases and J lost 4; bases outside the gene matches: 4. CDR3 region: CASSPGGGETQYF. The CDR3 DNA sequence: TGTGCCAGCAGCCCAGGGGGCGGAGAGACCCAGTACTTC.

This clonotype has only one observation. This CDR3 reads CASSLSGLAGETQYF. DNA for the CDR3: TGTGCCAGCAGCCTCTCGGGACTAGCGGGAGAGACCCAGTACTTC. This sequence joins TRBV7-2 and TRBJ2-5; TRBD2 matches 12 bases. This CDR3 has 15 amino acids. In germline, CDR1 is SGHTA, CDR2 FQGNSA. J gave up 4 bases and V 5 bases, and 5 bases lay outside the gene matches. The whole variable domain, filled in from reference TRBV7-2 and TRBJ2-5, reads GAGVSQSPSNKVTEKGKDVELRCDPISGHTALYWYRQSLGQGLEFLIYFQGNSAPDKSGLPSDRFSAERTGGSVSTLTIQRTQQEDSAVYLCASSLSGLAGETQYFGPGTRLLVL.

The CDR3 protein is CASSQDLGGLAGDEQYF. CDR3 nucleotide sequence: TGCGCCAGCAGCCAAGATTTGGGAGGGCTAGCGGGAGACGAGCAGTACTTC. The V and J genes are TRBV4-1 and TRBJ2-7; 10 bases are a match to TRBD2. Germline V gene lookup returns CDR1 MGHRA and CDR2 YSYEKL. J gave up 5 bases and V 0 bases, and 10 bases lay outside the gene matches. This CDR3 has 17 residues.

The CDR3 DNA is TGCGCCAGCAGCGTGGGAACAGCCCTAAATGAAAAACTGTTTTTT. Amino acids: CASSVGTALNEKLFF. The V and J genes are TRBV5-1 and TRBJ1-4; D ambiguous. Germline CDR1 SGHRS, CDR2 YFSETQ. The V and J ends lost 4 bases and 5 bases respectively, with 15 bases between them. The CDR3 extends over 15 amino acids. Full variable domain (rest looked up from reference TRBV5-1 and TRBJ1-4): KAGVTQTPRYLIKTRGQQVTLSCSPISGHRSVSWYQQTPGQGLQFLFEYFSETQRNKGNFPGRFSGRQFSNSRSEMNVSTLELGDSALYLCASSVGTALNEKLFFGSGTQLSVL.

With respect to this clonotype: A read error may explain this, as a much larger clone is one base away. V and J are TRBV3-1 and TRBJ1-5, with no clear D. The V end lost 1 base, the J end lost 2 bases, and 12 bases lay between the germline ends. The germline gives CDR1 LGHDT, CDR2 YNNKEL (reference sequence). The CDR3 extends over 16 amino acids. This CDR3 reads CASSQAYQCGNQPQHF. The CDR3 DNA is TGTGCCAGCAGCCAAGCATATCAGTGTGGCAATCAGCCCCAGCATTTT. Using reference TRBV3-1 and TRBJ1-5 for the parts outside the CDR3, the full variable domain is DTAVSQTPKYLVTQMGNDKSIKCEQNLGHDTMYWYKQDSKKFLKIMFSYNNKELIINETVPNRFSPKSPDKAHLNLHINSLELGDSAVYFCASSQAYQCGNQPQHFGDGTRLSIL.

This clonotype appeared many times. V and J are TRBV20-1 and TRBJ1-2; no clear D gene. Germline V gene lookup returns CDR1 DFQATT and CDR2 SNEGSKA (reference sequence). The V gene lost 0 bases and the J gene lost 3 bases, with 14 bases spanning the gap. This CDR3 contains 15 residues. CDR3 in amino acids: CSARDVGRLYYGYTF. The CDR3 coding sequence is TGCAGTGCTAGAGATGTGGGCAGGTTATACTATGGCTACACCTTC.

The rearrangement uses TRBV19 and TRBJ1-2, with TRBD1 identical over 8 bases. Germline assignment: CDR1 LNHDA and CDR2 SQIVND (reference sequence). This CDR3 has 15 residues. V was pared by 3 bases and J by 2 bases, with 5 bases of the junction left unmatched. For the CDR3, the DNA is TGTGCCAGTAGTATCCCCGGGACAGGAAACTATGGCTACACCTTC. Its protein is CASSIPGTGNYGYTF.

This clonotype came up many times. The chain is built from TRBV27 and TRBJ1-1, with D possibly being TRBD1 (5 bases). Germline CDR1 is MNHEY and CDR2 is SMNVEV (reference sequence). CDR3 length: 9 amino acids. For the CDR3, the DNA is TGTGTACAGGTTCAGAAAGCTTTCTTT. Its translation: CVQVQKAFF.

The chain uses TRBV9 and TRBJ2-2, with 7 positions matching TRBD1. The CDR3 covers 14 residues. CDR1 and CDR2 (germline): SGDLS, YYNGEE. With 7 bases clipped from V and 5 bases from J, the junction kept 8 bases outside the gene matches. The CDR3 nucleotides read TGTGCCAGCCGTCGGGACAGTGTGACCGGGGAGCTGTTTTTT. Translation gives CASRRDSVTGELFF.

This clonotype was recorded once. The chain joins TRBV7-9 to TRBJ1-1; D ambiguous. Trimming removed 1 base at V and 3 bases at J, with 9 bases between. The germline V gene has CDR1 SEHNR and CDR2 FQNEAQ (reference sequence). CDR3 length: 14 residues. CDR3 sequence reads: CASSLVPKDTEAFF. The CDR3 DNA is TGTGCCAGCAGCTTAGTACCCAAGGACACTGAAGCTTTCTTT.

The chain joins TRBV29-1 to TRBJ1-1; tentative D call: TRBD1 (5 bases). The ends were cut back, 4 bases at V and 6 bases at J, with 12 bases in the middle. This CDR3 is 12 amino acids long. CDR1 and CDR2 from the germline V gene are SQVTM and ANQGSEA. In DNA form, the CDR3 reads TGCAGCGTTGTTGGGGGAAGGGCTGAAGCTTTCTTT. It specifies CSVVGGRAEAFF.

The rearrangement links TRBV12-3 or TRBV12-4 to TRBJ2-5; the D is unclear. Trimming took 0 bases from V and 9 from J, leaving 11 bases between them. The CDR3 is 13 residues long. CDR3 nucleotide sequence: TGTGCCAGCAGTTTAGCGCCCCTTCAGCCCCAGTACTTC. This sequence encodes CASSLAPLQPQYF.

This clonotype was seen ten or more times. This rearrangement joins TRBV20-1 to TRBJ2-7; D gene ambiguous. Trimming removed 5 bases from V and 2 bases from J, with 19 bases in between. The length of the CDR3 is 15 residues. Germline V gene data show CDR1 as DFQATT and CDR2 as SNEGSKA (reference sequence). Written as DNA, the CDR3 is TGCAGTGCTCTTCGACCCGGGCCTCACCCCTACGAGCAGTACTTC. Its protein is CSALRPGPHPYEQYF.

The rearrangement links TRBV9 to TRBJ2-2; 7 bases map to TRBD1. This CDR3 spans 15 amino acids. V was clipped by 4 bases and J by 6 bases; unmatched bases: 9. Germline-derived CDR1 and CDR2 are SGDLS and YYNGEE. This CDR3 is CASSTPTGRSGELFF. For the CDR3, the DNA is TGTGCCAGCAGCACCCCGACAGGGCGGTCCGGGGAGCTGTTTTTT.

Details on this clonotype: In this CDR3 the conserved last residue, phenylalanine or tryptophan, is missing, so a read error is likely. This sequence joins TRBV10-3 and TRBJ2-7; 7 positions match TRBD1. In germline, CDR1 is ENHRY, CDR2 SYGVKD. Losses at the gene ends were 4 bases for V and 2 bases for J; bases not matched to a gene: 8. The CDR3 runs to 15 residues. CDR3 DNA: TGTGCCATCAGTGGAGCAAGGGGGCAGACCTACGAGCAGTACCTC. Amino acids: CAISGARGQTYEQYL.

This clonotype came up many times. J is TRBJ2-7 and V is TRBV6-5; 7 nucleotides line up with TRBD2. J gave up 4 bases and V 4 bases, and 10 bases lay outside the gene matches. The CDR3 runs 15 residues. CDR1 and CDR2 (germline): MNHEY, SVGAGI. The CDR3 DNA sequence: TGTGCCAGCAGTTCCACCCGGGAGGCGAGGTACGAGCAGTACTTC. Translation: CASSSTREARYEQYF.

The table lists this clonotype with a few counts. The chain links TRBV29-1 to TRBJ1-1, with D unresolved. In germline, CDR1 is SQVTM, CDR2 ANQGSEA. V lost 5 bases, J lost 3 bases, and 13 bases lay in between. This CDR3 is built from 13 residues. The CDR3 sequence is CSVRRSRDTEAFF. Written as DNA, the CDR3 is TGCAGCGTTAGGCGCAGCAGAGACACTGAAGCTTTCTTT.